The sequence of this T cell receptor (beta chain) was determined in a study of shared clonotypes between healthy human individuals (dated by TCRdb to the early 2020s). With respect to the entire study: The cohort included three men and a couple of women between 18 and 49 years of age. For each donor, CD4 naive and CD4 memory were each given three plates, CD8 naive was given two plates, and CD8 memory was given one plate. Blood TCR repertoires of five healthy adults were deeply sequenced to estimate repertoire size and the extent of clonotype sharing between individuals. To increase sequencing depth and limit assay-specific biases, different laboratories used diverse techniques to prepare libraries and sequence TCR repertoires. Per donor, leukapheresis produced somewhere between about 0.9 and 10 billion PBMCs. Here is what the overall study found, with its caveats: Even with the large sequencing depth, rarefaction of the sorted-subset datasets indicated that sequencing was incomplete. Higher generation probabilities were observed for clonotypes shared by all four sorted-subset donors than for non-shared clonotypes. Pairwise subsampling led to the expectation that sequencing depth would affect the degree of clonotype sharing among donors. Sharing across a few donors was observed for about 5% of naive CD4, under 4% of naive CD8, 2% to 2.5% of memory CD4, and about 0.4% of memory CD8 clonotypes. Estimated clonotype richness was generally larger for naive than for memory subsets. Sampling was limited to blood, and TCR repertoires in tissue likely differ from TCR repertoires in blood. Because the study included a small number of donors, the genetic and exposure-history diversity represented was limited.

Using the deep immunoSEQ assay, multiplex PCR amplified TCR CDR3 regions from genomic DNA. Genomic DNA extracted from each cell subset was distributed evenly over all wells of several immunoSEQ 96-well plates, and each plate served as one replicate. For sorted subsets, around 200 ng genomic DNA, equal to 30,000 to 35,000 T cell genomes, was loaded into each replicate PCR. Purified libraries were measured with a Qubit 3.0 fluorometer, size-checked on a Bioanalyzer 2100, and measured again with the KAPA Library Quantification kit. Each immunoSEQ 96-well plate was sequenced on its own single-read 150-cycle Illumina NextSeq 550 flow cell. On the authors' methods: Because only junctional sequences without quality scores were contained in the immunoSEQ output, filtering matching that applied to full-length reads could not be performed. To assign V/J genes and CDR3, sequences were annotated against IMGT germline references using PyIR, a Python wrapper for IgBLAST v1.9. Reads were filtered out if the reads had weak V/J assignments (E-value above 1e-6), no CDR3, stop codons, out-of-frame junctions, or ambiguous translated residues. V3J clonotypes were defined by identical inferred V gene, J gene, and CDR3 amino acid sequence. The percentage overlap between two repertoires was calculated by dividing the number of shared unique clonotypes by the size of the smaller repertoire. Repertoire richness was assessed with RTK rarefaction, the Chao1 estimator, and Recon v2.1 estimates of unobserved clonotypes. Generation probabilities were computed with OLGA for all TCRbeta clonotypes obtained by the gDNA method from a handful of donors. The table comes from immuneACCESS by way of TCRdb, which keeps in-frame sequences with V and J called. Part of the clones is missing from these tables; in studies checked, under half for an unresolved V gene and the rest for unknown reasons. That table furnishes V, J and clone size, whereas the DNA furnished D and trimming. The sample has about 1.5 million clones on record, under 99% of them singletons. In total, the top ten clones hold about 0.45% of the sample.

This clone was observed once. Its antigen remains unidentified. Base qualities were left out, and no much larger clone turns up one base away. Including cysteine and phenylalanine, the CDR3 has 15 amino acids. Left in the record is the CDR3 DNA by itself, 45 bases read in frame from the first base. Looking up the germline V gene (reference sequence) yields CDR1 SEHNR and CDR2 FQNEAQ. V loses 1 base at its end and J loses 9 bases; junction bases beyond the gene matches: 10. Healthy HIV-negative adults with no recently reported acute infections or vaccinations were included as donors. Only Caucasian adults living in Nashville, Tennessee, USA were represented among the donors. CD4+ T cells were enriched by magnetic negative selection; naive cells were then positively selected on CD45RA, and the negative fraction formed the memory subset. Blood was collected by leukapheresis, and PBMCs were isolated by Ficoll-Histopaque density gradient centrifugation and then cryopreserved in liquid nitrogen vapor phase. Analytical flow cytometry was used to check the purity and quantity of each magnetically sorted T cell population. From each sorted fraction, genomic DNA was isolated and quantified by UV absorbance on a Nanodrop 2000c.

The sample taken for sequencing was naive CD4+ T cells sorted from blood. What this sample's cell subset or site label stands for: CD45RA+ positively selected. The rearrangement combines TRBV7-9 with TRBJ2-7; TRBD2 aligns with 9 central bases. This clonotype originated in a man in his thirties or forties in good health. The sequenced DNA is TGTGCCAGCAGCTTAGGAGGGCGGGAGGGCCCATGGCAGTACTTC. This yields the protein CASSLGGREGPWQYF.